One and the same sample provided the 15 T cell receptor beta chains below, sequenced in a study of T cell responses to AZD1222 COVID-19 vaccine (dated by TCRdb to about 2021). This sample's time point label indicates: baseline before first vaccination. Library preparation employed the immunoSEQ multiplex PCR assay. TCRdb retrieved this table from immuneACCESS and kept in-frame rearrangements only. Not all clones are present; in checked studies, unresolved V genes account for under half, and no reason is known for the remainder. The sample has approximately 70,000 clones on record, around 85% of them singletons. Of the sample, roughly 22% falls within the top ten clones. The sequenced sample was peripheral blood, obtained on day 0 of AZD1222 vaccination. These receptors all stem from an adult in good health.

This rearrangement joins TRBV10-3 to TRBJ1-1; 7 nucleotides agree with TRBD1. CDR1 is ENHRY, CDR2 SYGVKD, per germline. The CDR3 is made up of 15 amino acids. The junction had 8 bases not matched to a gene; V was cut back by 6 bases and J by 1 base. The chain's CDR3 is CAISKGGPPNTEAFF. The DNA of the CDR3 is TGTGCCATCAGCAAAGGGGGCCCCCCGAACACTGAAGCTTTCTTT.

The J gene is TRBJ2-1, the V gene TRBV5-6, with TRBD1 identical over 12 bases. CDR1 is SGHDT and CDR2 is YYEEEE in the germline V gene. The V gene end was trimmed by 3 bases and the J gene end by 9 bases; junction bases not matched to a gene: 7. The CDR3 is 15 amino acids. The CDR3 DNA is TGTGCCAGCAGCTGGCCAGGGACAGGGGGCGGTGAGCAGTTCTTC. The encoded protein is CASSWPGTGGGEQFF.

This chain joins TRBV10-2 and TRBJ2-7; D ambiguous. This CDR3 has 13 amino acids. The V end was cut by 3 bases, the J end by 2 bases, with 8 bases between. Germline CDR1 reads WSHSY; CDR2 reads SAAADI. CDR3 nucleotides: TGCGCCAGCAGTGACAGACTGACCTACGAGCAGTACTTC. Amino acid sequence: CASSDRLTYEQYF.

The CDR3 loop is CASSFRTGGIMETQYF. In DNA form, the CDR3 reads TGTGCCAGCAGTTTTAGGACAGGGGGCATTATGGAGACCCAGTACTTC. The rearrangement links TRBV6-6 to TRBJ2-5; TRBD1 matches 11 bases. Germline V lookup: CDR1 MNHNY, CDR2 SVGAGI (reference sequence). V lost 4 bases and J lost 5; bases outside the gene matches: 9. This CDR3 is built from 16 residues.

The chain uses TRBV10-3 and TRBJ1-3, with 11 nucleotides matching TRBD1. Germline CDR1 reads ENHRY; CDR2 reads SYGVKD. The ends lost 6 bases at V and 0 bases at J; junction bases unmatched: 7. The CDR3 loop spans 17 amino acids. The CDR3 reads CAISAGQGASSGNTIYF. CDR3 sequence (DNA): TGTGCCATCAGCGCAGGACAGGGGGCCTCCTCTGGAAACACCATATATTTT.

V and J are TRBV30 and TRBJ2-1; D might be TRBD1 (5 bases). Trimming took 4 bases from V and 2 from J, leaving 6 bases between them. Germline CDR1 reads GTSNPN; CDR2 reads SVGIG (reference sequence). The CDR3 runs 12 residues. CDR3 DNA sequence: TGTGCCTGGAAAGGGGCCTACAATGAGCAGTTCTTC. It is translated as CAWKGAYNEQFF.

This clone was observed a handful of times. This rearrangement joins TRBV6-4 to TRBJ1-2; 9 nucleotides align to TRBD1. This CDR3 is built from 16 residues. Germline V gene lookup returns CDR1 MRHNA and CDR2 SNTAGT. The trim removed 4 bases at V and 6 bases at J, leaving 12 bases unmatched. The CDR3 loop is CASSGSHRGLYDGYTF. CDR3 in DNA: TGTGCCAGCAGTGGGTCACACAGGGGGCTCTACGATGGCTACACCTTC.

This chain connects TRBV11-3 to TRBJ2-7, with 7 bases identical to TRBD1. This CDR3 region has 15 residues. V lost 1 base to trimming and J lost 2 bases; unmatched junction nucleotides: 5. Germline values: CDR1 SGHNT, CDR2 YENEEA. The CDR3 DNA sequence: TGTGCCAGCAGCTTAGGACAGGGTGCGACCTACGAGCAGTACTTC. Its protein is CASSLGQGATYEQYF.

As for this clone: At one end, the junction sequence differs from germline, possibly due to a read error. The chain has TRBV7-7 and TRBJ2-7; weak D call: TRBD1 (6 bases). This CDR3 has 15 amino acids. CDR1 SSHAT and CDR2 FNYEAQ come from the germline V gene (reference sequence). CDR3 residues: CASSLRAGAMYEQYF. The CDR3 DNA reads TGTGCTAGCAGCTTAAGGGCAGGGGCCATGTACGAGCAGTACTTC. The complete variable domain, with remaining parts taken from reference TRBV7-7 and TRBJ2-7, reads GAGVSQSPRYKVTKRGQDVTLRCDPISSHATLYWYQQALGQGPEFLTYFNYEAQPDKSGLPSDRFSAERPEGSISTLTIQRTEQRDSAMYRCASSLRAGAMYEQYFGPGTRLTVT.

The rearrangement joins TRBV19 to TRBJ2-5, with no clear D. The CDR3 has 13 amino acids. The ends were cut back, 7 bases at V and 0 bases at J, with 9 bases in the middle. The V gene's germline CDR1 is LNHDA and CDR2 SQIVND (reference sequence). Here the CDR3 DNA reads TGTGCCAGTATACCGGCCGACCAAGAGACCCAGTACTTC. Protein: CASIPADQETQYF. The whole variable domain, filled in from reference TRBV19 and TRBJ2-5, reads DGGITQSPKYLFRKEGQNVTLSCEQNLNHDAMYWYRQDPGQGLRLIYYSQIVNDFQKGDIAEGYSVSREKKESFPLTVTSAQKNPTAFYLCASIPADQETQYFGPGTRLLVL.

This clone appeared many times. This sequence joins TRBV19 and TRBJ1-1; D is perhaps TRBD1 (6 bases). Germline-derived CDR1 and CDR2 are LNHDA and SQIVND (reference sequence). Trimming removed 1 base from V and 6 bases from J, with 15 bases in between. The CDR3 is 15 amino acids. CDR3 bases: TGTGCCAGTAGTATAGTCGGGGGGCAGATTGCTGAAGCTTTCTTT. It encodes CASSIVGGQIAEAFF.

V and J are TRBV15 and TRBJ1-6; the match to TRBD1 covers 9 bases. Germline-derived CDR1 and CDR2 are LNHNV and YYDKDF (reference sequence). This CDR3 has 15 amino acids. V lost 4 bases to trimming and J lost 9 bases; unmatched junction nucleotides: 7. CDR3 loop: CATSTTDRGGSPLHF. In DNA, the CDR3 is TGTGCCACCAGCACAACGGACAGGGGAGGTTCACCCCTCCACTTT. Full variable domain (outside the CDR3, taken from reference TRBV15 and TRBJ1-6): DAMVIQNPRYQVTQFGKPVTLSCSQTLNHNVMYWYQQKSSQAPKLLFHYYDKDFNNEADTPDNFQSRRPNTSFCFLDIRSPGLGDTAMYLCATSTTDRGGSPLHFGNGTRLTVT.

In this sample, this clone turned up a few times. DNA for the CDR3: TGTGCCAGCAGCGAGAGGACGGATTCCTACGAGCAGTACTTC. This encodes CASSERTDSYEQYF. The chain joins TRBV9 to TRBJ2-7; no reliable D call. Between the trimmed V and J ends, which lost 3 bases and 1 base, there was a span of 11 bases. CDR1 is SGDLS and CDR2 is YYNGEE in the germline V gene. This CDR3 has 14 residues.

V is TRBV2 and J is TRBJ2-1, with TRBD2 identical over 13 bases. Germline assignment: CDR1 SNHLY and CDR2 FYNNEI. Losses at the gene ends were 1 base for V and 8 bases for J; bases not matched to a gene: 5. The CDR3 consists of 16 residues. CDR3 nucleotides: TGTGCCAGCAGTGAAGGACTAGCGGGAGGTTCAGATGAGCAGTTCTTC. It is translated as CASSEGLAGGSDEQFF.

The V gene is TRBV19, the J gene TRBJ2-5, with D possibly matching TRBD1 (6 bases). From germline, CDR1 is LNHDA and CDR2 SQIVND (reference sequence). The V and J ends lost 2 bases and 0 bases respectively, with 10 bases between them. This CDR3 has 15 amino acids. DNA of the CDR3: TGTGCCAGTAGTATAATCAGGGGTTACCAAGAGACCCAGTACTTC. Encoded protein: CASSIIRGYQETQYF.